These 3 T cell receptor beta chains were sequenced from one sample in a study of blood T cell repertoires in COVID-19. The protocol was immunoSEQ multiplex PCR, while the TCRdb copy is restricted to in-frame clones and leaves out a portion. The sample gives just over 60,000 clones, over 75% of which show up once; 15% to 20% is in the top ten. What was sequenced was peripheral blood. Every receptor here comes from a man aged 55 to 70 with acute or convalescent COVID-19.

The chain combines TRBV24-1 with TRBJ1-2, with unresolved D. The CDR3 spans 13 residues. In germline, CDR1 is KGHDR, CDR2 SFDVKD. V lost 9 bases and J lost 4, with 14 bases in between. For the CDR3, the DNA is TGTGCCACCGCCAGAGACGGACTCTATGGCTACACCTTC. Translating it yields CATARDGLYGYTF.

The chain recombines TRBV18 with TRBJ2-3; D call uncertain. Germline CDR1 and CDR2: KGHSH and LQKENI. V was trimmed by 3 bases and J by 6 bases, leaving 7 bases between them. The CDR3 is 12 residues long. The CDR3 nucleotides are TGTGCCAGCTCACCCCTCCAGGATACGCAGTATTTT. Translation gives CASSPLQDTQYF.

The sample holds one count of this clone. The rearrangement uses TRBV7-3 and TRBJ2-2; weak D call: TRBD2 (7 bases). Trimming removed 5 bases at V and 4 bases at J, with 17 bases between. CDR1 and CDR2 (germline): SGHTA, FQGTGA. CDR3 length: 16 amino acids. The CDR3 loop is CASSRRAGAGTGELFF. CDR3 sequence (DNA): TGTGCCAGCAGCAGAAGGGCGGGGGCTGGCACCGGGGAGCTGTTTTTT.